This T cell receptor (beta chain) was captured in a study of blood T cell repertoires in COVID-19. For the study at large: Sites across the United States, Italy and Spain contributed samples from acute and convalescent COVID-19. Sample material is recorded as cDNA or gDNA derived from T cells, B-cell-depleted T cells, or PBMCs.

Under the authors' procedure: Reference gene primer amplification gave nucleated cell count estimates. This table comes from immunoSEQ multiplex PCR, and its TCRdb copy is limited to in-frame clones, with some not included. That table supplies the V and J calls and clone size; D and trimming were determined from the DNA. The sample carries 50,000 or so clones, roughly 82% recorded once. The origin of this receptor is a woman older than 75 with acute or convalescent COVID-19. The specimen sequenced was peripheral blood.

CDR3 nucleotides: TGTGCCAGCAGTCTCGGGGAATACGAGCAGTACTTC. It translates to CASSLGEYEQYF. The gene calls are TRBV6-1 and TRBJ2-7, with D perhaps matching TRBD2 (5 bases). The CDR3 has 12 amino acids. Germline assignment: CDR1 MNHNS and CDR2 SASEGT. Deletions cut 5 bases from V and 4 bases from J, with 9 bases between.